These 20 T cell receptor beta chains share one sample of origin, sequenced in a study of blood T cells in healthy people across ages. Next came a second PCR, run for about 6 to 11 cycles, which used a sample-barcoded 5' primer along with a J-beta primer mix. TCRdb redid the calling of the 5' RACE reads with MiXCR, one entry per CDR3 protein. This table has about 650,000 distinct CDR3 sequences, about 50% appearing once. Sequencing was carried out using blood. All receptors derive from a woman aged 80 or older in good health.

The genes are TRBV2 and TRBJ2-1; D ambiguous. Looked up from germline, CDR1 is SNHLY and CDR2 is FYNNEI. The CDR3 is 14 amino acids. Trimming removed 3 bases from V and 8 bases from J, with 14 bases in between. The CDR3 DNA reads as TGTGCCAGCAGTGATCGGCCAGCTGGCGATGAGCAGTTCTTC. This translates into CASSDRPAGDEQFF.

The chain employs TRBV20-1 and TRBJ1-2; D ambiguous. Trimming pared 7 bases from V and 5 bases from J, leaving 11 bases between. This CDR3 has 11 amino acids. Germline V gene data show CDR1 as DFQATT and CDR2 as SNEGSKA (reference sequence). The chain's CDR3 is CSVKEPYGYTF. The CDR3 bases are TGCAGTGTCAAAGAACCATATGGCTACACCTTC.

The chain uses TRBV5-1 and TRBJ2-1; 10 bases are a match to TRBD2. Per germline, CDR1 SGHRS and CDR2 YFSETQ. There are 15 residues in the CDR3. Trimming took 2 bases from V and 4 from J; bases not matched to a gene: 3. As DNA, the CDR3 is TGCGCCAGCAGCTTTATTAGCGGGGGGTACAATGAGCAGTTCTTC. It translates to CASSFISGGYNEQFF. The whole variable domain, remainder taken from reference TRBV5-1 and TRBJ2-1, is KAGVTQTPRYLIKTRGQQVTLSCSPISGHRSVSWYQQTPGQGLQFLFEYFSETQRNKGNFPGRFSGRQFSNSRSEMNVSTLELGDSALYLCASSFISGGYNEQFFGPGTRLTVL.

The chain employs TRBV3-1 and TRBJ1-2; 8 nucleotides agree with TRBD1. This CDR3 is 15 amino acids long. Germline CDR1 reads LGHDT; CDR2 reads YNNKEL (reference sequence). V lost 5 bases and J lost 2; bases outside the gene matches: 7. CDR3 nucleotides: TGTGCCAGCAGCACCCGGGACAGGTCCAACTATGGCTACACCTTC. Its protein is CASSTRDRSNYGYTF.

The rearrangement links TRBV6-1 to TRBJ1-2; 9 nucleotides match TRBD1. Germline-derived CDR1 and CDR2 are MNHNS and SASEGT. The CDR3 has 17 residues. J was trimmed by 3 bases and V by 2 bases; bases with no gene match: 10. The CDR3 sequence: CASSEWIVQGADYGYTF. CDR3 nucleotide sequence: TGTGCCAGCAGTGAATGGATCGTACAGGGGGCAGACTATGGCTACACCTTC.

The J gene is TRBJ2-7, the V gene TRBV20-1; perhaps D is TRBD1 or TRBD2 (8 bases each). Germline-derived CDR1 and CDR2 are DFQATT and SNEGSKA (reference sequence). V dropped 3 bases and J dropped 1 base, with 25 bases sitting between them. CDR3 length equals 18 residues. The CDR3 bases are TGCAGTGCTAGCCCATCCGGGGGGGTCGGGACAGGTTCCTACGAGCAGTACTTC. Translated: CSASPSGGVGTGSYEQYF.

This clonotype was picked up one time. The rearrangement joins TRBV5-1 to TRBJ2-2; the D call may be TRBD1 or TRBD2 (6 bases each). Per germline, CDR1 SGHRS and CDR2 YFSETQ. This CDR3 contains 14 residues. The ends were cut back, 4 bases at V and 4 bases at J, with 11 bases in the middle. In DNA form, the CDR3 reads TGCGCCAGCAGCGGGGGGCCGCTCACCGGGGAGCTGTTTTTT. Amino acid sequence: CASSGGPLTGELFF.

This clonotype was counted between two and nine times. The chain links TRBV7-2 to TRBJ2-1; 9 nucleotides agree with TRBD2. This CDR3 is 14 amino acids long. The trim removed 5 bases at V and 9 bases at J, leaving 8 bases unmatched. The V gene's germline CDR1 is SGHTA and CDR2 FQGNSA. The CDR3 is CASSISGGPREQFF. CDR3 nucleotide sequence: TGTGCCAGCAGCATTAGCGGGGGCCCCCGTGAGCAGTTCTTC.

This chain links TRBV5-1 with TRBJ2-7; 7 nucleotides agree with TRBD2. The junction had 7 bases not matched to a gene; V was cut back by 5 bases and J by 2 bases. Germline V gene lookup returns CDR1 SGHRS and CDR2 YFSETQ. The CDR3 contains 14 residues. CDR3 loop: CASRLRAGTYEQYF. CDR3 coding DNA: TGCGCCAGCAGGTTAAGAGCGGGGACCTACGAGCAGTACTTC.

This rearrangement joins TRBV20-1 to TRBJ2-2; 7 bases map to TRBD2. Trimming removed 1 base from V and 6 bases from J; junction bases left unmatched: 14. This CDR3 spans 17 amino acids. Germline-derived CDR1 and CDR2 are DFQATT and SNEGSKA (reference sequence). CDR3 bases: TGCAGTGCTAGAGCCCCTTTAGGGAGGGCCCTCGCCGGGGAGCTGTTTTTT. This translates into CSARAPLGRALAGELFF.

As to this clonotype: The junction differs from germline at one of its ends, possibly a read error. The V call is TRBV6-5, the J call TRBJ2-4, with 7 nucleotides matching TRBD1. The end of the DNA is better explained by TRBJ2-5, so the J call may be wrong. CDR1 is MNHEY, CDR2 SVGAGI, per germline. CDR3 length equals 15 residues. For the CDR3, the DNA is TGTGCCAGCGGTTACTCAGGGGGTACCCAAGAGACCCAGTACTTC. Its translation is CASGYSGGTQETQYF.

V and J are TRBV6-6 and TRBJ1-5; tentatively, D is TRBD1 (5 bases). The CDR3 is made up of 17 amino acids. Trimming removed 5 bases at V and 0 bases at J, with 17 bases between. CDR1 MNHNY and CDR2 SVGAGI come from the germline V gene (reference sequence). CDR3 loop: CASSPAGGEYSNQPQHF. For the CDR3, the DNA is TGTGCCAGCAGTCCCGCGGGGGGGGAGTATAGCAATCAGCCCCAGCATTTT.

This chain connects TRBV6-5 to TRBJ2-7; unclear D gene. V was cut by 2 bases and J by 2 bases, with 10 bases left in between. The germline V gene encodes CDR1 MNHEY and CDR2 SVGAGI. This CDR3 is built from 14 residues. CDR3 in DNA: TGTGCCAGCAGTTACGACGACGGCCCCTACGAGCAGTACTTC. Translated, it gives CASSYDDGPYEQYF.

J is TRBJ2-2 and V is TRBV21-1; the table's D call, TRBD2, has no DNA check behind it. TRBV21-1 is labeled a pseudogene. The CDR3 sequence is 17 residues long. The DNA for the CDR3 is TGTGCCAGCAGCAACCGATCTAGCGGCGTGAACACCGGGGAGCTGTTTTTT. Its translation: CASSNRSSGVNTGELFF.

This clonotype has just a few counts. The J gene is TRBJ2-2, the V gene TRBV7-9; perhaps TRBD2 as D (6 bases). The germline V and J ends were trimmed by 7 bases and 4 bases, with 16 bases remaining between them. This CDR3 contains 15 residues. In germline, CDR1 is SEHNR, CDR2 FQNEAQ (reference sequence). The CDR3 is CASTDYGSSTGELFF. DNA for the CDR3: TGTGCCAGCACGGACTACGGGAGTAGCACCGGGGAGCTGTTTTTT.

This clonotype came up many times. DNA of the CDR3: TGTGCCAGTCGACACAGGGGTTTACAAGAGACCCAGTACTTC. Translated: CASRHRGLQETQYF. This chain connects TRBV27 to TRBJ2-5, with 7 bases aligning to TRBD1. V dropped 9 bases and J dropped 2; count of bases not matched to a gene: 9. Germline V gives CDR1 MNHEY, CDR2 SMNVEV (reference sequence). This CDR3 contains 14 residues.

This clonotype was recorded a few times. The chain couples TRBV6-6 to TRBJ1-5; 8 nucleotides line up with TRBD1. Germline values: CDR1 MNHNY, CDR2 SVGAGI (reference sequence). V lost 11 bases, J lost 1 base, and 7 bases stayed unmatched. The CDR3 is 14 residues long. The CDR3 nucleotides are TGTGCCGCCGCGGGACAGGAAAGCAATCAGCCCCAGCATTTT. It encodes CAAAGQESNQPQHF.

Of note for this clonotype: A clone one base away is much larger, so this may be a read error. The chain links TRBV29-1 to TRBJ2-1; the D gene is possibly TRBD2 (6 bases). This CDR3 has 14 amino acids. CDR1 and CDR2 (germline): SQVTM, ANQGSEA. Trimming stripped 7 bases from V and 8 bases from J, with 21 bases between. The CDR3 DNA reads as TGCAGCGGGTCTGGCGGGGACTTCCACGATGAGCAGTTCTTC. Translated: CSGSGGDFHDEQFF.

CDR3 DNA sequence: TGTGCCAGCAGTTTATCGTCACTCCTAGAGACCCAGTACTTC. Residues: CASSLSSLLETQYF. The chain joins TRBV27 to TRBJ2-4; D not certain. The J call may be in error: the DNA end matches TRBJ2-5 better. CDR3 length: 14 amino acids. CDR1 and CDR2 (germline): MNHEY, SMNVEV (reference sequence).

The V gene is TRBV7-2, the J gene TRBJ2-3; D is unresolved. This CDR3 contains 15 residues. The V gene's germline CDR1 is SGHTA and CDR2 FQGNSA. V lost 4 bases to trimming and J lost 11 bases, with 22 bases between them. The DNA of the CDR3 is TGTGCCAGCAGCTCACTTACCACAGTCCCAGGCGTGCAGTATTTT. Translated, it gives CASSSLTTVPGVQYF.